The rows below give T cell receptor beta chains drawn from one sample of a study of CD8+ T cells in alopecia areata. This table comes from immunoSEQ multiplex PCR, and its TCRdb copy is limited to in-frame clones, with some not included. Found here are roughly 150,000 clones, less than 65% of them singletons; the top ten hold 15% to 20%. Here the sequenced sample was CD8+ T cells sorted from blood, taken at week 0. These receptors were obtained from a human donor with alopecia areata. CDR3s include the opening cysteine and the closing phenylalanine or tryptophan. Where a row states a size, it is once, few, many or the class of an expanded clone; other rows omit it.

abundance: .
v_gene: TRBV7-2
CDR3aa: CASSPNSKREEKLFF

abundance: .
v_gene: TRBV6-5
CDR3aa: CASSPDRVNGYTF

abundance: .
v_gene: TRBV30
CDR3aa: CAVYRTEDNEQFF

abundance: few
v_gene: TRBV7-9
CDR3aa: CASSFRPREAGELFF

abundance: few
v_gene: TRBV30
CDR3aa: CAWAMGSEQYF

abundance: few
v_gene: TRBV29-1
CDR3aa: CSVELLRDDSYEQYF

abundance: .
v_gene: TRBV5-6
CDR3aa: CASGLDGNQPQHF

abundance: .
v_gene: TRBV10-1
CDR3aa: CASSDIRAGELFF

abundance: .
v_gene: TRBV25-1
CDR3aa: CASSDLTGGFNTF

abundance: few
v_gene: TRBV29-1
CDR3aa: CSVVGGSTEAFF

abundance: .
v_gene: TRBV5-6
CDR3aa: CASSFINREQYF

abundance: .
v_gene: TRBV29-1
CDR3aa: CSVVGEVTEAFF

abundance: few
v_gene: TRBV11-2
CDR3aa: CASSLGAGSSYEQYF

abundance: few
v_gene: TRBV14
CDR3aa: CASSPASGLAKNIQYF

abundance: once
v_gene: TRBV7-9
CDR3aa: CASWEFGIETQYF

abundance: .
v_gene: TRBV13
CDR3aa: CASSSGTRATEQYF

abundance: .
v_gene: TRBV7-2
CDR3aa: CASSSRMGGTLEAGELFF

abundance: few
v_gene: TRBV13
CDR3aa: CASSLQGNEQFF

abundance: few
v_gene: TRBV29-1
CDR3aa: CSVLGTGANEQFF

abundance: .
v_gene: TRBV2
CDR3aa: CASSEFVQLGYTF

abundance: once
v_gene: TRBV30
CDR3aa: CAWGGWTEAFF

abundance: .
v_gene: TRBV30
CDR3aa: CAWSVKAEAFF

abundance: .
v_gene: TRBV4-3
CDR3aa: CASSQDLSYEQYF

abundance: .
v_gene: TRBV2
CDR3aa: CASSEKASGDSPLHF

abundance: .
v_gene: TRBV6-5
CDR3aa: CASSYSEGNTEAFF

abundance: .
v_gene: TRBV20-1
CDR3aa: CSARAGDTQYF

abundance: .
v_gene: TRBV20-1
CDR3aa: CSAREARSYTF

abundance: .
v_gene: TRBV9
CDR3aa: CASSAGTSGSLQETQYF

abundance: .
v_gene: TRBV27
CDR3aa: CASSLRPGGGNEQFF

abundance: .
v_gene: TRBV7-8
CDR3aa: CASSLDQRNYGYTF

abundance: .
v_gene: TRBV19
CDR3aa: CASSIDTEGRDTEAFF

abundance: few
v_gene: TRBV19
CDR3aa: CASSLGIPQPQHF

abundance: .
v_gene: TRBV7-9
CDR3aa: CASSRGAYEQYF

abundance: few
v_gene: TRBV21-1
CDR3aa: CASSKGAGQGKNEQFF

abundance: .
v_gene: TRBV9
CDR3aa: CASSPQGGTGAYEQYF

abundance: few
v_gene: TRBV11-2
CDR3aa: CASSLGTAAFF

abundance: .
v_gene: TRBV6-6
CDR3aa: CASSSGQEAFF

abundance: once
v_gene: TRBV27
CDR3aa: CASSLRPNYGYTF

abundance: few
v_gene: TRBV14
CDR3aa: CASSQDLRQGYNEQFF

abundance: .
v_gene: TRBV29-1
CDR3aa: CSVVWGNTEAFF

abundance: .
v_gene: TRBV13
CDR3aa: CASSRSGDNEQYF

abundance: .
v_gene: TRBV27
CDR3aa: CASSLFPSGGKGEQYF

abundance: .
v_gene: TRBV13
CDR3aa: CASSARTVYEQYF

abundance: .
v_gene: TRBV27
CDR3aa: CASSELGGEQYF

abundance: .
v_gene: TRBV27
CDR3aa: CASSITTGNTEAFF

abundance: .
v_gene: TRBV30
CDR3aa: CAGESGTGGSNEQFF

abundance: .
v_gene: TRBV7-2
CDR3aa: CASSSTDRNQETQYF

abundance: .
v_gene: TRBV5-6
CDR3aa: CASSLKGNEQFF

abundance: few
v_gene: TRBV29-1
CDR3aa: CSVDILGRSEQYF

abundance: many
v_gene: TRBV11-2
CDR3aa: CASSLNAGDKVYGYTF

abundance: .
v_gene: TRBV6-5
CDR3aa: CASSSSATTLTYEQYF

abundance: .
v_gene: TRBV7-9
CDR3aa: CASSLDLNTEAFF

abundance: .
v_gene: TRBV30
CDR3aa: CAFDRMNTEAFF

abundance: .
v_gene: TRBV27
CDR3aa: CASSLFLTDTQYF

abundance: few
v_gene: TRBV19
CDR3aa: CASSIGGGGGTEAFF

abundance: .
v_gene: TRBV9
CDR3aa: CASSARDSQNLYGYTF

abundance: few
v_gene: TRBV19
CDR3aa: CASSIKGGPNSPLHF

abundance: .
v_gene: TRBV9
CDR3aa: CASSVTGRGGGNTGELFF

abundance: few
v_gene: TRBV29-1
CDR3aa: CSVESDNQPQHF